Listed below are T cell receptor beta chains from one sample, sequenced in a study of T-cell memory formation after mild COVID-19. MiXCR, applied by TCRdb to the 5' RACE reads, yields one record per CDR3 protein. The sample carries 200,000 to 250,000 distinct CDR3 sequences, over 9% recorded once. The sequenced sample consisted of PBMCs or a T cell subset sorted from them (not recorded which). The receptors derive from a man aged 18 to 30 who had mild COVID-19 (a few samples of this study predate the infection). Cell type and time point are not known. CDR3s include the opening cysteine and the closing phenylalanine or tryptophan. Fields, in order: V gene, CDR3 length, D gene, J gene, clone size, CDR3 protein, CDR3 DNA. The D gene is left open where the match is weak. Clone size, where shown, is once, few, many, or a class for clones that have expanded.

>TRBV5-1|13|.|TRBJ2-2|.
CASGQTNTGELFF
TGCGCCAGTGGACAGACGAACACCGGGGAGCTGTTTTTT
>TRBV6-2/TRBV6-3|17|.|TRBJ1-5|.
CASSYTYEDSFNQPQHF
TGTGCCAGCAGTTACACATACGAAGACAGCTTTAATCAGCCCCAGCATTTT
>TRBV5-1|16|TRBD2|TRBJ2-1|many
CASSLLAGGSYNEQFF
TGCGCCAGCAGCCTTTTAGCGGGGGGCTCCTACAATGAGCAGTTCTTC
>TRBV20-1|11|.|TRBJ2-1|.
CSVRGTHEQFF
TGCAGTGTGAGGGGCACACATGAGCAGTTCTTC
>TRBV24-1|15|.|TRBJ2-3|many
CATSDYRETTDTQYF
TGTGCCACCAGTGATTACAGGGAGACCACAGATACGCAGTATTTT
>TRBV18|13|.|TRBJ1-6|.
CASSEDGNSPLHF
TGTGCCAGCTCAGAGGACGGTAATTCACCCCTCCACTTT
>TRBV7-9|11|.|TRBJ2-1|.
CARDLGGEQFF
TGTGCCCGGGACCTGGGAGGTGAGCAGTTCTTC
>TRBV12-3/TRBV12-4|15|.|TRBJ1-5|many
CASRSGVYSNQPQHF
TGTGCCAGCAGATCAGGGGTCTATAGCAATCAGCCCCAGCATTTT
>TRBV3-1|14|.|TRBJ1-5|few
CASSQGAVRQPQHF
TGTGCCAGCAGCCAAGGGGCAGTGAGACAGCCCCAGCATTTT
>TRBV12-3/TRBV12-4|14|.|TRBJ2-6|few
CASDHRAGANVLTF
TGTGCCAGCGACCACAGGGCTGGGGCCAACGTCCTGACTTTC
>TRBV24-1|16|TRBD2|TRBJ2-1|few
CATSDGLAGGNNEQFF
TGTGCCACCAGTGACGGACTAGCGGGGGGCAACAATGAGCAGTTCTTC
>TRBV20-1|14|TRBD2|TRBJ2-1|.
CSVDSGGAWNEQFF
TGCAGTGTTGATAGCGGGGGGGCCTGGAATGAGCAGTTCTTC
>TRBV4-1|17|.|TRBJ1-4|few
CASSQLQLGPPNEKLFF
TGCGCCAGCAGCCAACTTCAATTGGGGCCCCCTAATGAAAAACTGTTTTTT
>TRBV4-1|16|TRBD1|TRBJ1-2|few
CASSQEGHGTGVGYTF
TGCGCCAGCAGCCAAGAAGGTCACGGGACAGGAGTTGGCTACACCTTC
>TRBV11-1|14|TRBD1|TRBJ2-5|.
CASSQDRDQETQYF
TGTGCCAGCTCTCAAGACAGGGATCAAGAGACCCAGTACTTC
>TRBV20-1|15|TRBD2|TRBJ2-5|few
CSAPLAGGPWETQYF
TGCAGTGCTCCGCTAGCGGGGGGGCCGTGGGAGACCCAGTACTTC
>TRBV6-1|16|TRBD2|TRBJ2-5|.
CASSEGVGGSQETQYF
TGTGCCAGCAGTGAAGGTGTGGGGGGGTCCCAAGAGACCCAGTACTTC
>TRBV7-2|17|.|TRBJ1-3|few
CASTPMTRVFPGNTIYF
TGTGCCAGCACCCCAATGACCAGGGTTTTCCCCGGAAACACCATATATTTT
>TRBV5-1|14|.|TRBJ1-1|many
CASSLGTGNTEAFF
TGCGCCAGCAGCTTAGGGACGGGGAACACTGAAGCTTTCTTT
>TRBV7-2|11|.|TRBJ2-5|few
CASSHPETQYF
TGTGCCAGCAGCCACCCAGAGACCCAGTACTTC